Listed below are T cell receptor beta chains from one sample, sequenced in a study of technical replicates of blood from a handful of donors. Here immunoSEQ multiplex PCR was the method, and the copy in TCRdb shows in-frame clones only, minus some. Here the sample spans some 78,000 clones, 85% to 95% being singletons. Sequencing used T cells isolated from PBMCs. The receptors were gathered from a human donor in good health. The CDR3 runs from the conserved cysteine through the conserved F or W.

V | CDR3
TRBV4-1 | CASSQDRVGGPIQETQYF
TRBV27 | CASNSAGPRGEQYF
TRBV28 | CASSTTRQGLAGEQFF
TRBV10-1 | CATSGQGVTGAGDEQFF
TRBV4-2 | CASSQESSGGETQYF
TRBV25-1 | CASQGQGGEKLFF
TRBV29-1 | CSVVGQAYMNTEAFF
TRBV27 | CASRSPALQGAHIQYF
TRBV13 | CASSTRTGLPYEQYF
TRBV13 | CASSLVLGLARNNEQFF
TRBV14 | CASSPALRDRGSYNEQFF
TRBV4-2 | CASSPGVLVENEQFF
TRBV7-9 | CASSRRDTTYEQYF
TRBV6-5 | CASSAVFSNQPQHF
TRBV11-3 | CASSLGLRATEAFF
TRBV5-4 | CASREASGGPSDPFF
TRBV29-1 | CSVGCGRGDGSYEQYF
TRBV5-6 | CASSSFLRLAGKTQYF
TRBV6-4 | CASSERFLRGASYNEQFF